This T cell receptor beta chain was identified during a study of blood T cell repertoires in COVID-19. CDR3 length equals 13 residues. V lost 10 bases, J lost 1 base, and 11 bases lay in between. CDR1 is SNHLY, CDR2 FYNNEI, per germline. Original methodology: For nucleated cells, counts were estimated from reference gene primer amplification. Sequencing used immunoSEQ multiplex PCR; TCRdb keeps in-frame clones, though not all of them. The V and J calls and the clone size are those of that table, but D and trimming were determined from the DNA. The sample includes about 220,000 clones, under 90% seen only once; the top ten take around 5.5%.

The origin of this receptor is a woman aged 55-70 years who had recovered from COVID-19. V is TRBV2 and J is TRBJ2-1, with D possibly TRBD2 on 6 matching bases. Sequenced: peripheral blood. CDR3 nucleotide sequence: TGTGCCAACGGGCGGGGTTCCTACAATGAGCAGTTCTTC. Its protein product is CANGRGSYNEQFF. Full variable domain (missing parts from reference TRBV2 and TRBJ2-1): EPEVTQTPSHQVTQMGQEVILRCVPISNHLYFYWYRQILGQKVEFLVSFYNNEISEKSEIFDDQFSVERPDGSNFTLKIRSTKLEDSAMYFCANGRGSYNEQFFGPGTRLTVL.